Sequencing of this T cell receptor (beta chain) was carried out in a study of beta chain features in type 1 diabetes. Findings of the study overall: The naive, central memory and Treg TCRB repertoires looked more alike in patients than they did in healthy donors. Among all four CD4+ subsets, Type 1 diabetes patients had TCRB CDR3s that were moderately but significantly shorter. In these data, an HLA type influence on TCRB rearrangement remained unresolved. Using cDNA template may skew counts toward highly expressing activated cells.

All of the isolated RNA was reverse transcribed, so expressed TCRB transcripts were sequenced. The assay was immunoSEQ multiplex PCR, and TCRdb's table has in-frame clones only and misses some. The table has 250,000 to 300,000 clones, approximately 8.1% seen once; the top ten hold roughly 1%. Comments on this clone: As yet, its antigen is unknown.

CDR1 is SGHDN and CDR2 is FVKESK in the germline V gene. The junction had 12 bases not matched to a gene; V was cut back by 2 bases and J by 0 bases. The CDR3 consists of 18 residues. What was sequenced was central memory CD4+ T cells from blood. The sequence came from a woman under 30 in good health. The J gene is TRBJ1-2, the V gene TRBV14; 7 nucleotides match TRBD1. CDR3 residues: CASSQRTGQSHSNYGYTF. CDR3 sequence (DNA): TGTGCCAGCAGCCAACGAACGGGACAGAGCCATTCTAACTATGGCTACACCTTC.